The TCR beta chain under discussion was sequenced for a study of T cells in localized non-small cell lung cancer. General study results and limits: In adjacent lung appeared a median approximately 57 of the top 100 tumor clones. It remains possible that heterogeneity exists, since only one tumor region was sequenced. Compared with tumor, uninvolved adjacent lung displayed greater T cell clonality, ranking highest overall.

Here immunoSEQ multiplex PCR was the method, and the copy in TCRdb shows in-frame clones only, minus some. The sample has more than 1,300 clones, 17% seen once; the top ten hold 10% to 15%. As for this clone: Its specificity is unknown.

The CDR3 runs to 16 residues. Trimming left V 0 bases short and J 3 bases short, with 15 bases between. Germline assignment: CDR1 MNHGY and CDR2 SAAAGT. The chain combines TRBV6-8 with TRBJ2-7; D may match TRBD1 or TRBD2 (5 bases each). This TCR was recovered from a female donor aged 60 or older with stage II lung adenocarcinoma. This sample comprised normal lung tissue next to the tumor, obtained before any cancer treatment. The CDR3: CASSYSRAGSSYEQYF. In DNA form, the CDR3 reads TGTGCCAGCAGTTACTCGAGGGCAGGGAGTAGCTACGAGCAGTACTTC.